This TCR beta chain was recovered during a study of CD8 T cells in Susac syndrome. At the level of the study: When blood was collected, patients with Susac syndrome were therapy-naive, were taking corticosteroids, or were receiving intravenous immunoglobulin alone.

Patients with Susac syndrome fulfilled recently defined diagnostic criteria for definite or probable disease. Whole-study results and caveats: The CD4+ T cell repertoires that were profiled in Susac syndrome showed no clonal expansion.

V gave up 5 bases and J gave up 4 bases; unmatched junction bases: 8. The CDR3 has 17 amino acids. Details on this clonotype: The target antigen is unknown.

When the RNA was reverse transcribed, random hexamers were used with an input of roughly 0.5 to 1 ug. MiXCR was run by TCRdb on the immunoSEQ multiplex PCR reads, yielding one entry per CDR3 protein. The sample lists some 160,000 distinct CDR3 sequences; more than 90% were seen once. The material sequenced was CD4+ T cells from PBMCs. The J gene is TRBJ2-2, the V gene TRBV12-3 or TRBV12-4, with 12 bases that match TRBD2. This sequence was found in a human donor with Susac syndrome. The CDR3 sequence: CASSRLAGDRGTGELFF. Here the CDR3 DNA reads TGTGCCAGCAGTCGACTAGCGGGGGACCGGGGCACCGGGGAGCTGTTTTTT.